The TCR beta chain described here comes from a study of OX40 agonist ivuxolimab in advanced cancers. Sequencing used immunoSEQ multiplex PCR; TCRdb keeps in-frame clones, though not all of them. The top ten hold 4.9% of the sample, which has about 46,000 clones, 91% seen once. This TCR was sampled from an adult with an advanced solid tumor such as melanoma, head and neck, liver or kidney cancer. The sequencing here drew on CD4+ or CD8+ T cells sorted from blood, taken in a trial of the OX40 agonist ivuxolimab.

The DNA for the CDR3 is TGTGCCAGCAGCTTGCCAGGGGACCCTAATGAAAAACTGTTTTTT. Translation: CASSLPGDPNEKLFF. The rearrangement uses TRBV5-5 and TRBJ1-4; weak D call: TRBD1 (6 bases). Trimming stripped 1 base from V and 3 bases from J, with 10 bases between. Germline V gene sequence: CDR1 SGHKS, CDR2 YYEKEE (reference sequence). The CDR3 has 15 residues.